This T cell receptor (beta chain) emerged from a study of cytomegalovirus exposure and HLA in healthy donors (TCRdb year 2017). Context from the whole study: According to a later analysis, one platform produced both the 110 or so validation repertoires and the 720 or so repertoires of the first cohort. To predict cytomegalovirus infection status, the study combined high-throughput TCR immunosequencing, statistical association of individual TCRs with disease status, and machine learning. The study aimed to test whether cataloging public T cell receptors could reveal signatures of past pathogen exposure. A separate validation cohort of about 110 different subjects was used in addition to the 666-subject first cohort. Results and caveats for the whole study, not just this receptor: In vitro tests confirmed that a few of the cytomegalovirus-associated TCR beta chains recognize cytomegalovirus antigens. Of the cluster scores, roughly 95% were above 0 in a later analysis, which found that TCRs clustered in the first cohort also tended to co-occur in the approximately 110 validation repertoires. The classifier was reported to diagnose cytomegalovirus status with high specificity and sensitivity in both the original cohort and the validation cohort. The authors suggested that the approach could potentially be extended to other disease states and immunological phenotypes. All 120 or so repertoires were used to score co-occurrence in the validation cohort in a later analysis, because that analysis had no HLA typing for the cohort. Most TCR sequences were observed very rarely across donors, whereas some public TCRs were present in many individuals. In the study, approximately 150 TCR beta chains were listed as associated with cytomegalovirus.

Separate from the roughly 700-subject first cohort, the validation cohort of 120 subjects was the group to which the donors belonged. The method behind the library was the immunoSEQ multiplex PCR assay. As for the original processing: A statistical classification framework was built to diagnose cytomegalovirus status from the catalog of TCR beta chain sequences. The source is immuneACCESS, and TCRdb retained only in-frame sequences with V and J called. Part of the clones is not carried over; for the studies checked, unresolved V genes explain less than half of this, and the remainder is unexplained. The DNA gave D and trimming, while V, J and clone size come from that table. The sample table contains over 200,000 clones; only one count was recorded for roughly 88% of them. The top ten clones comprise 2.9% of the sample. Comments on this clone: Its recognized antigen is unknown. One base away there is no much larger clone; base qualities are not given.

From the germline V gene, CDR1 is SGHTA and CDR2 is FQGNSA. Trimming takes 4 bases off V and 6 bases off J; junction bases not matched to a gene: 8. Reading from cysteine to phenylalanine, the CDR3 counts 15 amino acids. Only the CDR3 portion is preserved as DNA: 45 bases, with reading frame beginning at the first base. Specimen: PBMCs. The chain is encoded by TRBV7-2 joined to TRBJ2-4, with 8 bases aligning to TRBD1. The receptor was derived from a woman under 30 in good health and CMV-seronegative. The nucleotide sequence reads TGTGCCAGCAGCTCCCGACAGGGGTCGGGAAACATTCAGTACTTC. The translation is CASSSRQGSGNIQYF.